Listed below are T cell receptor beta chains from one sample, sequenced in a study of beta chain features in type 1 diabetes. Sequencing used immunoSEQ multiplex PCR; TCRdb keeps in-frame clones, though not all of them. The sample carries about 160,000 clones, roughly 10% recorded once. Sequencing used central memory CD4+ T cells from blood. The source of these receptors is a woman in her 30s with type 1 diabetes. Both conserved end residues are part of each CDR3.

v_call: TRBV9; j_call: TRBJ1-2; cdr3_aa: CASSVGAGGRHYGYTF
v_call: TRBV28; j_call: TRBJ1-5; cdr3_aa: CASWDRGYQPQHF
v_call: TRBV10-3; j_call: TRBJ2-7; cdr3_aa: CATIRTGPTGEQYF
v_call: TRBV6-5; j_call: TRBJ2-2; cdr3_aa: CASSSLADHTGELFF
v_call: TRBV7-3; j_call: TRBJ2-1; cdr3_aa: CASSPETSYSEQFF
v_call: TRBV19; j_call: TRBJ2-2; cdr3_aa: CASSMALNTGELFF
v_call: TRBV30; j_call: TRBJ1-5; cdr3_aa: CAWSGTGGNQPQHF
v_call: TRBV7-8; j_call: TRBJ2-7; cdr3_aa: CASSLVAGAPYEQYF
v_call: TRBV30; j_call: TRBJ2-1; cdr3_aa: CAWVGQGPYNEQFF
v_call: TRBV28; j_call: TRBJ2-4; cdr3_aa: CASRRTSGSMNIQYF
v_call: TRBV7-9; j_call: TRBJ2-3; cdr3_aa: CASSLNGDYPTDTQYF
v_call: TRBV6-5; j_call: TRBJ1-1; cdr3_aa: CASSSPGQGRGAFF
v_call: TRBV7-9; j_call: TRBJ1-1; cdr3_aa: CASSLEQATEAFF
v_call: TRBV2; j_call: TRBJ1-2; cdr3_aa: CASSQGAEDGYTF
v_call: TRBV2; j_call: TRBJ2-5; cdr3_aa: CASRQPGQGPWETQYF
v_call: TRBV6-5; j_call: TRBJ2-7; cdr3_aa: CASSYGGLYEQYF
v_call: TRBV5-4; j_call: TRBJ1-2; cdr3_aa: CASTLGQGLMDGYTF
v_call: TRBV19; j_call: TRBJ1-1; cdr3_aa: CASSIRDNQAFF
v_call: TRBV18; j_call: TRBJ2-1; cdr3_aa: CASSPAEGRDNEQFF
v_call: TRBV25-1; j_call: TRBJ1-1; cdr3_aa: CASSRGTEAFF
v_call: TRBV4-2; j_call: TRBJ2-2; cdr3_aa: CASSQPWTGAGELFF
v_call: TRBV27; j_call: TRBJ1-5; cdr3_aa: CASSLGRGPGQPQHF
v_call: TRBV2; j_call: TRBJ2-4; cdr3_aa: CASSLKNIQYF
v_call: TRBV30; j_call: .; cdr3_aa: CAWSVPSGSNEQYF
v_call: TRBV19; j_call: TRBJ2-7; cdr3_aa: CASSRQKTSGYYEQYF
v_call: TRBV5-1; j_call: TRBJ2-2; cdr3_aa: CASSFGTSGNTGELFF
v_call: TRBV7-6; j_call: TRBJ2-5; cdr3_aa: CASSSVLGPQYF
v_call: TRBV2; j_call: TRBJ2-1; cdr3_aa: CASSSRQGFNEQFF
v_call: TRBV7-3; j_call: TRBJ2-5; cdr3_aa: CASSQQGTQETQYF
v_call: TRBV2; j_call: TRBJ2-7; cdr3_aa: CASAAPRGHEQYF
v_call: TRBV9; j_call: TRBJ1-1; cdr3_aa: CASSDQVGNTEAFF
v_call: TRBV29-1; j_call: TRBJ2-1; cdr3_aa: CSVEGLAGNNEQFF
v_call: TRBV28; j_call: TRBJ2-6; cdr3_aa: CASSPLGGSSGANVLTF
v_call: TRBV5-1; j_call: TRBJ1-5; cdr3_aa: CASRRDPGNQPQHF
v_call: TRBV5-6; j_call: TRBJ1-4; cdr3_aa: CASSLIDRRGEKLFF
v_call: TRBV6-4; j_call: TRBJ2-6; cdr3_aa: CASSEISTGANVLTF
v_call: TRBV9; j_call: TRBJ2-7; cdr3_aa: CASSPGTGGGEQYF
v_call: TRBV19; j_call: TRBJ2-5; cdr3_aa: CASSGRVQETQYF
v_call: TRBV19; j_call: TRBJ2-3; cdr3_aa: CASRNSGSVADTQYF
v_call: TRBV4-2; j_call: TRBJ1-4; cdr3_aa: CASSQDRVRNEKLFF
v_call: TRBV7-2; j_call: TRBJ2-5; cdr3_aa: CASSSDSYQETQYF
v_call: TRBV28; j_call: TRBJ1-4; cdr3_aa: CASSPLSGVMKKLFF
v_call: TRBV14; j_call: TRBJ1-2; cdr3_aa: CASSQVYSYGYTF
v_call: TRBV11-3; j_call: TRBJ2-5; cdr3_aa: CASSPRTSGRAQETQYF